The entry below gives a single T cell receptor beta chain sequence along with its context. Its antigen is unknown. No clone much larger than this one lies a single base away; base qualities are absent. CDR1 and CDR2, per the germline V gene (reference sequence), are LNHDA and SQIVND. V loses 5 bases at its end and J loses 3 bases; junction bases beyond the gene matches: 13. The CDR3 holds 17 amino acids from the cysteine to the phenylalanine. The read is trimmed to its CDR3 DNA, 51 bases read in frame from base 1. In Seattle, one collaborating source enrolled patients while the infection was active and tracked those patients longitudinally over the course of disease. Whole blood was collected in K2EDTA tubes by collaborating institutions according to the institutions' own protocols. Collaborator samples were shipped for TCRbeta analysis as frozen whole blood, isolated PBMCs, or DNA extracted from either sample type.

This sample is drawn from a study of blood T cell repertoires in COVID-19 (dated by TCRdb to about 2020). Looking at the study overall: Collaborator samples came from the United States, Italy and Spain and covered acute and convalescent phases of COVID-19. The samples were drawn from the first 160 participants of the ongoing ImmuneRACE study and from some 1,300 subjects provided by 6 global collaborators. The dataset comprised deeply sampled blood TCRbeta repertoires from subjects exposed to, actively infected with, or recovered from COVID-19. The repertoires were released in a freely available public database meant as a resource for research on the immune response to SARS-CoV-2. The prospective study material was composed of cDNA or gDNA derived from T cells, B-cell-depleted T cells, or PBMCs. Nearly every sample came with metadata listing a de-identified subject ID, COVID-19 status, age in years and sex. Where HLA class I and class II types were available, the types were taken from metadata supplied by the sample provider, not from assay-based typing.

Findings and caveats that apply to the study as a whole: The amount of clinical and demographic metadata varied by source and participant and was provided uncurated.

TCRbeta CDR3 regions were amplified from genomic DNA by means of the immunoSEQ Assay, a bias-controlled multiplex PCR. The paper's data handling went like this. Within the assay, amplification of reference gene primers was used to estimate how many nucleated cells each sample contained. To quantify the absolute abundance of each unique TCRbeta CDR3 rearrangement, sequence reads were collapsed and filtered. Productive Simpson clonality was computed per sample as the square root of Simpson's diversity index over productive rearrangements. In TCRdb, the immuneACCESS table is reduced to in-frame sequences with V and J assigned. These tables do not hold every clone; where another copy was compared, an unresolved V gene accounts for under half, and the others remain unexplained. The V and J calls and clone size come from that table; D and trimming were worked out from the DNA. Within this sample are 100,000 to 150,000 clones, with 86% of them counted one time only. The top ten constitute 9.5% to 12% of the sample.

The rearrangement combines TRBV19 with TRBJ1-1, and 9 bases in between align with TRBD1. Sequenced sample: peripheral blood. The receptor was derived from a woman aged 70-85 years with COVID-19, enrolled during active disease. The DNA sequence follows: TGTGCCAGTAGTGAGGGACAGGGACGAGGTTTTTACACTGAAGCTTTCTTT. Translated, it gives CASSEGQGRGFYTEAFF.